This T cell receptor beta chain was obtained from a study of T cells in Graves' hyperthyroidism and ophthalmopathy. Amplification of TCR beta CDR3 regions used RNA as the template. The HTBI set primed first-round TCR CDR3 RT-PCR. MiXCR, applied by TCRdb to the multiplex PCR reads, yields one record per CDR3 protein. Among about 570,000 distinct CDR3 sequences, approximately 14% were seen once, and the ten largest hold 14%. This clonotype was observed at least ten times. Trimming cost V 4 bases and J 6 bases; bases outside gene matches: 5. CDR1 SEHNR and CDR2 FQNEAQ come from the germline V gene (reference sequence). The CDR3 contains 14 residues.

The TCR was taken from a woman in her forties with Graves' hyperthyroidism. The rearrangement links TRBV7-9 to TRBJ2-7; 11 bases align to TRBD2. The sequenced sample was blood. The CDR3 coding sequence is TGTGCCAGCAGCTCGACTAGCGGGATCAGCGAGCAGTACTTC. This gives the protein CASSSTSGISEQYF.